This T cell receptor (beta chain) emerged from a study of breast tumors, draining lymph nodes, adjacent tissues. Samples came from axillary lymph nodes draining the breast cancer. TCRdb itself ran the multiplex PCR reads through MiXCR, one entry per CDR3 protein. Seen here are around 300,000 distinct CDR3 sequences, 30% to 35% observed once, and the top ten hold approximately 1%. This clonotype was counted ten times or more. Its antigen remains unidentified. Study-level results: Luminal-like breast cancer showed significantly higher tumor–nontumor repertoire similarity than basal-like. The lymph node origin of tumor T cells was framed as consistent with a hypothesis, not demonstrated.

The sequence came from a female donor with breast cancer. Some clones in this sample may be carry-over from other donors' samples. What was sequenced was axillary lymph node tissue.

In DNA form, the CDR3 reads TGTGCCAGCATCATGGAAGGGTCGGACACCGGGGAGCTGTTTTTT. It encodes CASIMEGSDTGELFF. The chain is built from TRBV6-6 and TRBJ2-2, with D uncertain. The germline V and J ends were trimmed by 7 bases and 3 bases, with 15 bases remaining between them. The CDR3 runs 15 residues. From germline, CDR1 is MNHNY and CDR2 SVGAGI (reference sequence).